These T cell receptor beta chains were read from a single sample in a study of blood T cells in healthy people across ages. TCRdb recomputed calls from the 5' RACE reads with MiXCR, one row per CDR3 protein. The repertoire has around 970,000 distinct CDR3 sequences, roughly half of them found once; the top ten carry roughly 23%. Specimen: blood. The receptors shown here come from a woman aged 60 to 75 in good health. CDR3s include the opening cysteine and the closing phenylalanine or tryptophan. The D gene is left open where the match is weak. Size is stated for part of the rows, as once, few or many counts, or as a class when the clone is expanded.

CDR3aa,CDR3nt,j_gene,d_gene,abundance,v_gene
CASSSGLAVISSTDTQYF,TGTGCCAGCAGTTCCGGACTAGCGGTAATATCTAGCACAGATACGCAGTATTTT,TRBJ2-3,TRBD2,once,TRBV27
CASTYYNNEQYF,TGTGCCAGCACTTACTATAACAATGAGCAGTACTTC,TRBJ2-5,.,.,TRBV12-3/TRBV12-4
CASSPEDRGYEQYF,TGTGCCAGCAGCCCCGAGGACAGGGGCTACGAGCAGTACTTC,TRBJ2-7,TRBD1,.,TRBV13
CASSEWEQKETQYF,TGTGCCAGCAGTGAATGGGAGCAGAAGGAGACCCAGTACTTC,TRBJ2-5,.,.,TRBV25-1
CASSYRLAGVYNEQFF,TGTGCCAGCAGTTATCGACTAGCGGGAGTCTACAATGAGCAGTTCTTC,TRBJ2-1,TRBD2,.,TRBV6-2/TRBV6-3
CAGSLDRSSYNEQYF,TGTGCCGGCAGCTTGGACAGAAGCTCCTACAATGAGCAGTACTTC,TRBJ2-7,.,.,TRBV11-1
CASSTYRRASAYGYTF,TGTGCCAGCAGCACATACCGCAGGGCCAGCGCCTATGGCTACACCTTC,TRBJ1-2,.,many,TRBV12-3/TRBV12-4
CASSSYRDGYEQYF,TGTGCCAGCAGTTCCTACAGGGATGGCTACGAGCAGTACTTC,TRBJ2-7,.,.,TRBV27
CASSVVQETYEQYF,TGTGCCAGCAGTGTAGTCCAGGAAACCTACGAGCAGTACTTC,TRBJ2-7,.,.,TRBV28
CASSEGGAGTRYF,TGTGCCAGCAGTGAGGGGGGGGCCGGGACTAGGTACTTC,TRBJ2-7,TRBD2,.,TRBV2
CASSFTGTGSYGYTF,TGTGCCAGCAGCTTTACCGGGACAGGGAGCTATGGCTACACCTTC,TRBJ1-2,TRBD1,.,TRBV7-8
CASDLFGWGQETQYF,TGTGCCAGCGACCTCTTTGGTTGGGGCCAAGAGACCCAGTACTTC,TRBJ2-5,.,few,TRBV6-6
CSAEGGRGHYGYTF,TGCAGTGCCGAGGGGGGCAGGGGGCATTATGGCTACACCTTC,TRBJ1-2,TRBD1,.,TRBV20-1
CASSPRDGYNEQFF,TGTGCCAGCAGCCCTAGGGACGGATACAATGAGCAGTTCTTC,TRBJ2-1,.,.,TRBV11-1
CASSSAGTGEGTQYF,TGTGCCAGCAGCTCGGCCGGGACAGGGGAAGGGACCCAGTACTTC,TRBJ2-5,TRBD1,.,TRBV7-8
CASSQGSYESDTQYF,TGTGCCAGCAGCCAGGGCTCGTACGAGTCAGATACGCAGTATTTT,TRBJ2-3,.,.,TRBV7-9
CSVEDKGGGSGANVLTF,TGCAGCGTTGAAGATAAAGGGGGGGGCAGTGGGGCCAACGTCCTGACTTTC,TRBJ2-6,.,many,TRBV29-1
CATSRLPPWDTKNTGELFF,TGTGCCACCAGCAGACTCCCTCCCTGGGACACTAAGAACACCGGGGAGCTGTTTTTT,TRBJ2-2,.,.,TRBV15
CASSYRHTGENIQYF,TGTGCCAGCAGTTATCGGCACACAGGGGAAAACATTCAGTACTTC,TRBJ2-4,TRBD1,.,TRBV6-5
CASSLRSGTGYYEQYF,TGTGCCAGCAGTTTACGTTCCGGGACGGGATACTACGAGCAGTACTTC,TRBJ2-7,.,few,TRBV27
CASRAGTSGAKNIQYF,TGTGCCAGCAGGGCTGGGACTAGCGGCGCCAAAAACATTCAGTACTTC,TRBJ2-4,TRBD2,few,TRBV28
CASSYSGTGIEQYF,TGTGCCAGCAGCTATTCCGGGACAGGTATCGAGCAGTACTTC,TRBJ2-7,TRBD1,.,TRBV7-4
CAISESGGSQYF,TGTGCCATCAGTGAGTCTGGGGGTAGTCAGTACTTC,TRBJ2-5,.,.,TRBV10-3
CASSQDRMDRGGYEQYF,TGCGCCAGCAGCCAAGATCGGATGGACAGGGGTGGGTACGAGCAGTACTTC,TRBJ2-7,TRBD1,.,TRBV4-1
CASSLRGTGPDTQYF,TGTGCCAGCAGCTTAAGGGGGACAGGACCAGATACGCAGTATTTT,TRBJ2-3,TRBD1,.,TRBV7-2